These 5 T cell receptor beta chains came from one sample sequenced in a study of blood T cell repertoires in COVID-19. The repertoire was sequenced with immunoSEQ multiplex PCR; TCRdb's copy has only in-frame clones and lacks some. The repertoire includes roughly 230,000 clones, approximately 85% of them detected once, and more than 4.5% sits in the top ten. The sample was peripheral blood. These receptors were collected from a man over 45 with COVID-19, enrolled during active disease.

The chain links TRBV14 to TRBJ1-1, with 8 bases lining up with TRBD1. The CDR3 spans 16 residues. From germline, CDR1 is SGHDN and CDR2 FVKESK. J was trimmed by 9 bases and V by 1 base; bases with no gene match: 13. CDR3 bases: TGTGCCAGCAGCCAAGTTCACTATGCCAGGGGGCTGAAAGCTTTCTTT. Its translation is CASSQVHYARGLKAFF.

For the CDR3, the DNA is TGTGCCACCAGCAGAGGTGCAGGGGGCGCGGGCGTCCGAGACATTCAGTACTTC. This sequence encodes CATSRGAGGAGVRDIQYF. The rearrangement joins TRBV15 to TRBJ2-4; 8 positions match TRBD1. J gave up 8 bases and V 1 base, and 16 bases lay outside the gene matches. This CDR3 has 18 residues. The germline V gene has CDR1 LNHNV and CDR2 YYDKDF (reference sequence).

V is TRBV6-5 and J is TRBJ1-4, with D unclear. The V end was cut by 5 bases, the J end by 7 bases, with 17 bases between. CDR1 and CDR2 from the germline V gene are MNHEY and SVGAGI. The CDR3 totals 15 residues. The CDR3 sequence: CASSTRRDIGEKLFF. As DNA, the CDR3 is TGTGCCAGCAGTACTCGAAGAGACATAGGTGAAAAACTGTTTTTT.

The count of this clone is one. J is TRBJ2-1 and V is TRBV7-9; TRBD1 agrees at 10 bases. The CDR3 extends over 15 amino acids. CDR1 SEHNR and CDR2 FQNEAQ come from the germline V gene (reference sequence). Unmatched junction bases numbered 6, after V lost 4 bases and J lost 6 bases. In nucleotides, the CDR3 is TGTGCCAGCAGCTCCCCGGGACAGGGGAGCAATGAGCAGTTCTTC. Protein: CASSSPGQGSNEQFF.

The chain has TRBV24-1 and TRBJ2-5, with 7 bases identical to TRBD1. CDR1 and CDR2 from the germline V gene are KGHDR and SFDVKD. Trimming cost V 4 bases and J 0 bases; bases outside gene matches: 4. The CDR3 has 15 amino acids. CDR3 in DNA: TGTGCCACCAGTGAGCCGGGACAGCACCAAGAGACCCAGTACTTC. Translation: CATSEPGQHQETQYF.